This TCR beta chain was obtained from a study of T cell responses to AZD1222 COVID-19 vaccine. Whole-study findings and limits: The study identified only six AZD1222 recipients as seropositive at baseline.

Details on this clone: Its antigen is as yet unknown.

The repertoire was sequenced with immunoSEQ multiplex PCR; TCRdb's copy has only in-frame clones and lacks some. The table shows 99,000 or so clones, with over 80% occurring only once. The length of the CDR3 is 13 residues. Trimming cost V 2 bases and J 5 bases, with 10 bases left between them. In germline, CDR1 is SGHTA, CDR2 FQGNSA. The receptor's source is an adult in good health. The genes are TRBV7-2 and TRBJ2-7; D may be TRBD2 (6 bases). The source was peripheral blood, collected on day 0 of AZD1222 vaccination. CDR3 DNA sequence: TGTGCCAGCAGCTTATGGCGGGGTAACGAGCAGTACTTC. Translating gives CASSLWRGNEQYF.